This T cell receptor (beta chain) emerged from a study of regulatory T cells in long-lasting Graves disease. In the study overall: For a period under 3 months, newly diagnosed Graves' patients had taken antithyroid drugs. Notes on the study in general: Persistent disease was characterized by preferential usage of TRBV28, TRBJ1-2 and TRBJ2-5.

Arm-PCR with iRepertoire HTBI primers amplified the CDR3 regions for these TCR beta libraries. Original processing notes: Gene usage covered about 60 TRBV and 14 TRBJ segments. TCRdb passed the multiplex PCR reads through MiXCR, listing each CDR3 protein once. It is TCRdb's table, rather than the study itself, that gives the V and J calls and clone size. Found here are 450,000 to 600,000 distinct CDR3 sequences, roughly 14% of them singletons; the top ten hold more than 8.5%. The time point is: newly diagnosed GD, antithyroid drugs for less than 3 months. The TCR library used RNA extracted from PBMCs. This clonotype was observed once. As yet, its antigen is unknown. The CDR3 consists of 13 residues. V lost 4 bases and J lost 4, with 11 bases in between. From germline, CDR1 is SGDLS and CDR2 YYNGEE. This sample also appeared in a second study, on T cells in Graves' hyperthyroidism and ophthalmopathy.

The sample here was peripheral blood mononuclear cells (PBMCs), taken at new diagnosis, from a patient treated with antithyroid drugs. This chain uses TRBV9 with TRBJ1-1, with unresolved D. This receptor was identified in a man aged 25 to 40 with Graves disease. The CDR3 coding sequence is TGTGCCAGCAGCCCCTCTCCGGGCACTGAAGCTTTCTTT. Translated, it gives CASSPSPGTEAFF.